The rows below give T cell receptor beta chains drawn from one sample of a study of long-term antiretroviral therapy in people with HIV. Repertoires were generated with immunoSEQ multiplex PCR, while TCRdb's copy carries only in-frame clones and drops some. Of about 32,000 clones listed, 70% to 90% are singletons. The sample in question was unsorted PBMCs, obtained 2.2 years after starting antiretroviral therapy. These TCRs come from a man between 18 and 29 years old with HIV. The CDR3 runs from the conserved cysteine through the conserved F or W. The order of the fields is J gene, D gene, clone size, V gene, CDR3 protein, CDR3 DNA. A D gene is named only where the DNA matches it firmly. Where a row states a size, it is once, few, many or the class of an expanded clone; other rows omit it.

J: TRBJ2-5
D: .
size: .
V: TRBV7-6
CDR3: CASSFPQGTQYF
DNA: TGTGCCAGCAGCTTCCCTCAGGGGACCCAGTACTTC

J: TRBJ2-7
D: .
size: .
V: TRBV27
CDR3: CASNRGGSYEQYF
DNA: TGTGCCAGCAACAGGGGAGGCTCCTACGAGCAGTACTTC

J: TRBJ1-5
D: TRBD1
size: few
V: TRBV27
CDR3: CASSDGDRNQPQHF
DNA: TGTGCCAGCAGTGACGGGGACAGAAATCAGCCCCAGCATTTT

J: TRBJ2-3
D: TRBD2
size: .
V: TRBV7-9
CDR3: CASSRWTSGIDTQYF
DNA: TGTGCCAGCAGCCGATGGACTAGCGGGATCGATACGCAGTATTTT

J: TRBJ2-2
D: TRBD2
size: .
V: TRBV5-1
CDR3: CASSLGSGGTGELFF
DNA: TGCGCCAGCAGCTTGGGCAGCGGGGGGACCGGGGAGCTGTTTTTT

J: TRBJ2-3
D: .
size: .
V: TRBV30
CDR3: CAWTGKSTDTQYF
DNA: TGTGCCTGGACAGGGAAATCAACAGATACGCAGTATTTT

J: TRBJ1-4
D: .
size: .
V: TRBV27
CDR3: CASSLFGGSGEKLFF
DNA: TGTGCCAGCAGTTTATTTGGGGGCTCGGGTGAAAAACTGTTTTTT

J: TRBJ2-1
D: .
size: .
V: TRBV6-1
CDR3: CASSAGDGNEQFF
DNA: TGTGCCAGCAGTGCCGGGGACGGCAATGAGCAGTTCTTC

J: TRBJ2-3
D: .
size: .
V: TRBV28
CDR3: CASGPASASTDTQYF
DNA: TGTGCCAGCGGCCCGGCTAGCGCTAGCACAGATACGCAGTATTTT

J: TRBJ2-5
D: TRBD2
size: .
V: TRBV4-1
CDR3: CASSQDQGLAGGRQETQYF
DNA: TGCGCCAGCAGCCAAGATCAGGGACTAGCGGGGGGCCGACAAGAGACCCAGTACTTC

J: TRBJ2-1
D: .
size: .
V: TRBV30
CDR3: CAWSVRSAGQFYNEQFF
DNA: TGTGCCTGGAGTGTACGATCCGCGGGACAGTTCTACAATGAGCAGTTCTTC

J: TRBJ2-7
D: TRBD1
size: .
V: TRBV29-1
CDR3: CSVMGQGYEQYF
DNA: TGCAGCGTGATGGGACAGGGGTATGAGCAGTACTTC

J: TRBJ2-7
D: .
size: .
V: TRBV6-1
CDR3: CASSELGQRNYEQYF
DNA: TGTGCCAGCAGTGAATTGGGGCAGAGAAACTACGAGCAGTACTTC

J: TRBJ2-7
D: .
size: .
V: TRBV19
CDR3: CASSIAFGDEQYF
DNA: TGTGCCAGTAGTATAGCATTCGGCGACGAGCAGTACTTC

J: TRBJ1-2
D: TRBD1
size: .
V: TRBV7-9
CDR3: CASSGPGQGAENYGYTF
DNA: TGTGCCAGCAGCGGGCCGGGACAGGGGGCGGAAAACTATGGCTACACCTTC

J: TRBJ2-7
D: TRBD1
size: .
V: TRBV7-2
CDR3: CASSDGGTGAYEQYF
DNA: TGTGCCAGCAGCGACGGGGGGACAGGGGCCTACGAGCAGTACTTC

J: TRBJ2-1
D: .
size: .
V: TRBV9
CDR3: CASSVAGEPYNEQFF
DNA: TGTGCCAGCAGCGTAGCCGGGGAACCTTACAATGAGCAGTTCTTC

J: TRBJ2-2
D: .
size: .
V: TRBV2
CDR3: CATQAGELFF
DNA: TGTGCCACCCAAGCCGGGGAGCTGTTTTTT

J: TRBJ1-3
D: .
size: .
V: TRBV5-1
CDR3: CASSLEGLPNSGNTIYF
DNA: TGCGCCAGCAGCTTGGAGGGACTCCCGAATTCTGGAAACACCATATATTTT

J: TRBJ1-5
D: TRBD1
size: .
V: TRBV4-1
CDR3: CASSQVGQGYQPQHF
DNA: TGCGCCAGCAGCCAAGTGGGACAGGGATACCAGCCCCAGCATTTT

J: TRBJ2-7
D: .
size: once
V: TRBV25-1
CDR3: CASSGATGTAYEQYF
DNA: TGTGCCAGCAGTGGGGCTACGGGGACCGCCTACGAGCAGTACTTC

J: TRBJ2-7
D: TRBD1
size: .
V: TRBV5-5
CDR3: CASTRGPYEQYF
DNA: TGTGCCAGCACCAGGGGGCCCTACGAGCAGTACTTC

J: TRBJ2-7
D: TRBD2
size: .
V: TRBV6-5
CDR3: CASRPEREGRYEQYF
DNA: TGTGCCAGCAGACCCGAGCGGGAGGGACGGTACGAGCAGTACTTC

J: TRBJ2-5
D: TRBD2
size: once
V: TRBV7-3
CDR3: CASSPGLAGGPETQYF
DNA: TGTGCCAGCAGCCCGGGACTAGCGGGAGGCCCAGAGACCCAGTACTTC

J: TRBJ2-1
D: TRBD2
size: .
V: TRBV30
CDR3: CAWRPAAGLPLF
DNA: TGTGCCTGGAGACCTGCAGCGGGACTTCCCCTCTTC

J: TRBJ2-7
D: TRBD2
size: .
V: TRBV5-4
CDR3: CASSFSPRSGGYEQYF
DNA: TGTGCCAGCAGCTTTTCCCCGAGGAGCGGGGGCTACGAGCAGTACTTC

J: TRBJ2-5
D: .
size: .
V: TRBV19
CDR3: CASSPKGLAYQETQYF
DNA: TGTGCCAGTAGTCCGAAGGGTCTAGCGTACCAAGAGACCCAGTACTTC

J: TRBJ1-2
D: .
size: once
V: TRBV5-5
CDR3: CASSLAGVYGYTF
DNA: TGTGCCAGCAGCTTGGCGGGGGTCTATGGCTACACCTTC

J: TRBJ1-2
D: TRBD1
size: .
V: TRBV28
CDR3: CASSRQGGKSGYTF
DNA: TGTGCCAGCAGTCGACAGGGGGGAAAATCTGGCTACACCTTC

J: TRBJ2-7
D: .
size: .
V: TRBV2
CDR3: CASRERTLGEQYF
DNA: TGTGCCAGCAGAGAACGGACCCTCGGAGAGCAGTACTTC

J: TRBJ2-7
D: .
size: few
V: TRBV2
CDR3: CASSETGYEQYF
DNA: TGTGCCAGCAGTGAAACGGGCTACGAGCAGTACTTC

J: TRBJ2-7
D: TRBD2
size: .
V: TRBV10-3
CDR3: CAITPGLAGGKSYEQYF
DNA: TGTGCCATCACCCCGGGACTAGCGGGAGGAAAGTCCTACGAGCAGTACTTC

J: TRBJ2-3
D: TRBD1
size: .
V: TRBV11-3
CDR3: CASSPRTGPSTDTQYF
DNA: TGTGCCAGCAGCCCCCGGACAGGTCCAAGCACAGATACGCAGTATTTT

J: TRBJ2-7
D: TRBD1
size: .
V: TRBV28
CDR3: CASRPGQGLSYEQYF
DNA: TGTGCCAGCAGGCCCGGACAGGGCCTCTCCTACGAGCAGTACTTC

J: TRBJ1-4
D: .
size: .
V: TRBV6-1
CDR3: CASSGNEKLFF
DNA: TGTGCCAGCAGTGGGAATGAAAAACTGTTTTTT

J: TRBJ2-7
D: TRBD2
size: .
V: TRBV5-4
CDR3: CASSAGLAAYEQYF
DNA: TGTGCCAGCAGCGCGGGACTAGCGGCCTACGAGCAGTACTTC

J: TRBJ2-3
D: TRBD2
size: .
V: TRBV9
CDR3: CASSVYAGGTDTQYF
DNA: TGTGCCAGCAGCGTATACGCGGGGGGCACAGATACGCAGTATTTT

J: TRBJ2-1
D: .
size: .
V: TRBV7-9
CDR3: CASIQGASSYNEQFF
DNA: TGTGCCAGCATCCAAGGCGCGAGCTCCTACAATGAGCAGTTCTTC

J: TRBJ2-2
D: .
size: .
V: TRBV13
CDR3: CASSFETAVTGELFF
DNA: TGTGCCAGCAGCTTTGAGACAGCAGTCACCGGGGAGCTGTTTTTT

J: TRBJ1-3
D: .
size: .
V: TRBV7-2
CDR3: CASSRTGNTIYF
DNA: TGTGCCAGCAGCCGTACCGGAAACACCATATATTTT

J: TRBJ2-5
D: .
size: .
V: TRBV28
CDR3: CASTGGTVQETQYF
DNA: TGTGCCAGCACCGGAGGGACAGTCCAAGAGACCCAGTACTTC

J: TRBJ2-3
D: .
size: .
V: TRBV5-1
CDR3: CASSAGTVVTDTQYF
DNA: TGCGCCAGCAGCGCGGGGACAGTAGTCACAGATACGCAGTATTTT

J: TRBJ2-3
D: .
size: once
V: TRBV5-6
CDR3: CASSLRRGDTQYF
DNA: TGTGCCAGCAGCTTGCGGCGGGGAGATACGCAGTATTTT

J: TRBJ1-3
D: .
size: .
V: TRBV6-4
CDR3: CASRDQSGDSGNTIYF
DNA: TGTGCCAGCAGGGACCAGTCAGGGGACTCTGGAAACACCATATATTTT

J: TRBJ1-1
D: .
size: .
V: TRBV27
CDR3: CASSRQGNTEAFF
DNA: TGTGCCAGCAGTCGACAAGGGAACACTGAAGCTTTCTTT

J: TRBJ1-4
D: .
size: .
V: TRBV19
CDR3: CASKGQGVTPNEKLFF
DNA: TGTGCCAGTAAAGGTCAGGGTGTAACTCCGAATGAAAAACTGTTTTTT

J: TRBJ1-3
D: .
size: once
V: TRBV6-5
CDR3: CASSSLAGAGNTIYF
DNA: TGTGCCAGCAGTTCCCTTGCAGGGGCTGGAAACACCATATATTTT

J: TRBJ2-7
D: TRBD2
size: .
V: TRBV4-3
CDR3: CASSQARVPLAGENLYEQYF
DNA: TGCGCCAGCAGCCAAGCACGGGTGCCCCTAGCGGGAGAAAATCTCTACGAGCAGTACTTC

J: TRBJ1-1
D: .
size: .
V: TRBV6-6
CDR3: CASSYSGGPPEAFF
DNA: TGTGCCAGCAGTTACTCGGGTGGTCCCCCTGAAGCTTTCTTT

J: TRBJ2-2
D: TRBD1
size: .
V: TRBV5-3
CDR3: CARSQRYRGVSGELFF
DNA: TGTGCCAGAAGCCAAAGATACAGGGGAGTTTCCGGGGAGCTGTTTTTT

J: TRBJ1-5
D: .
size: .
V: TRBV30
CDR3: CAWTGGQGGNQPQHF
DNA: TGTGCCTGGACCGGGGGGCAGGGTGGGAATCAGCCCCAGCATTTT

J: TRBJ1-5
D: .
size: .
V: TRBV30
CDR3: CAWSVPYGLISNQPQHF
DNA: TGTGCCTGGAGTGTACCCTACGGTCTGATTAGCAATCAGCCCCAGCATTTT